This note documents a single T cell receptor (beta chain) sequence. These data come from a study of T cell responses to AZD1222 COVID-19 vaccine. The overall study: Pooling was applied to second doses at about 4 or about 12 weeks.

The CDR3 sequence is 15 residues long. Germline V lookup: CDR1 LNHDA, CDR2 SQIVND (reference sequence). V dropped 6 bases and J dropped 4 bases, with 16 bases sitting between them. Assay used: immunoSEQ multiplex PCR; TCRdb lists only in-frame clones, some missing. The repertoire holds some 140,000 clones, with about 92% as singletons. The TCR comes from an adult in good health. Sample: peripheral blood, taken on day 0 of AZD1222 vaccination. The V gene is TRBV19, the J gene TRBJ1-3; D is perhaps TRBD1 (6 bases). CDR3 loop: CASRSGGASGNTIYF. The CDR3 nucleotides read TGTGCCAGTAGGTCGGGGGGGGCGTCGGGAAACACCATATATTTT.